This T cell receptor (beta chain) was sequenced during a study of T-cell reconstitution after alpha-beta-depleted transplantation in children. This clonotype was found a few times. What it recognizes is unknown. CDR3 length equals 14 residues. The J segment lost 3 bases and the V segment lost 7 bases, leaving 9 bases of the junction unmatched. The germline gives CDR1 MNHEY, CDR2 SMNVEV (reference sequence). General study findings and limits: The study reportedly traced alpha-beta T cells about two months after transplant to several hundred expanded graft clones. It was newly produced T cells that mostly accounted for T-cell counts and diversity one year after transplant.

The library targeted TCRbeta and was prepared with unique molecular identifiers. TCRdb re-called the PCR reads through MiXCR, storing one row per CDR3 protein. The table has about 600,000 distinct CDR3 sequences, 23% seen once; the top ten hold roughly an eighth. The starting material was PBMCs, mostly from graft donor cells, obtained 360 days after TCRalphabeta/CD19-depleted stem cell transplant. This chain links TRBV27 with TRBJ2-7, with 7 bases fitting TRBD1. The clonotype comes from a boy in the first two years of life who had a stem cell transplant for acute myeloid leukemia, so the T cells may come from the graft donor. CDR3 region: CASTRRGGGYEQYF. CDR3 in DNA: TGTGCCAGCACCCGCAGAGGGGGCGGCTACGAGCAGTACTTC.